A selection of T cell receptor beta chains follows, all from one sample in a study of tumor-infiltrating lymphocytes in primary liver carcinoma. TCRdb independently ran MiXCR on the multiplex PCR reads; one entry per CDR3 protein. The sample yields fewer than 350,000 distinct CDR3 sequences, less than 75% seen once. The sequencing sample was made of peripheral blood. These receptors were collected from a man aged 35-49 years with primary liver carcinoma and hepatitis B virus infection. CDR3s include the opening cysteine and the closing phenylalanine or tryptophan.

v_call: TRBV11-1; j_call: TRBJ2-7; cdr3_aa: CASSTARGYEHYF
v_call: TRBV11-2; j_call: TRBJ1-4; cdr3_aa: CAGSLDEGQLFF
v_call: TRBV12-3/TRBV12-4; j_call: TRBJ1-1; cdr3_aa: CASISYGFGNTEAFF
v_call: TRBV29-1; j_call: TRBJ1-2; cdr3_aa: CSVLPDRNINGYTF
v_call: TRBV11-2; j_call: TRBJ2-7; cdr3_aa: CASSSMWGRDHEQYF
v_call: TRBV6-2/TRBV6-3; j_call: TRBJ1-1; cdr3_aa: CASRLTENIEAFF
v_call: TRBV5-1; j_call: TRBJ1-5; cdr3_aa: CASSDGQGGLPQHF
v_call: TRBV4-2; j_call: TRBJ2-7; cdr3_aa: CVSSLEKESEQYF
v_call: TRBV11-2; j_call: TRBJ2-4; cdr3_aa: CTSGPRGGRAANIQYF
v_call: TRBV11-2; j_call: TRBJ2-2; cdr3_aa: CASSLAPGLAPGELFF
v_call: TRBV12-3/TRBV12-4; j_call: TRBJ1-1; cdr3_aa: CASSPRGQVNTEAFF
v_call: TRBV4-1; j_call: TRBJ2-3; cdr3_aa: CASSQDPSGRPADTQYF
v_call: TRBV6-1; j_call: TRBJ2-7; cdr3_aa: CANNIGTSGGYEQYF
v_call: TRBV28; j_call: TRBJ1-1; cdr3_aa: CASSFGQARATEAFF
v_call: TRBV6-1; j_call: TRBJ1-2; cdr3_aa: CASSEEQGINYGYTF
v_call: TRBV6-1; j_call: TRBJ2-1; cdr3_aa: CASSYLPDSSYNEQFF
v_call: TRBV6-6; j_call: TRBJ1-2; cdr3_aa: CPSSRRAGDGYIF